The present T cell receptor (beta chain) was sequenced within a study of T cell repertoires in cytomegalovirus infection. Using its own MiXCR run on the reads, TCRdb lists one record per CDR3 protein. The profile covers some 270,000 distinct CDR3 sequences, with 22% appearing a single time and roughly 20% taken by the ten largest. On this clonotype itself: Its antigen is currently unknown.

Per germline, CDR1 SGHNT and CDR2 YYREEE (reference sequence). There are 13 residues in the CDR3. The germline V and J ends were trimmed by 3 bases and 9 bases, with 10 bases remaining between them. The clonotype comes from a human donor in good health (CMV status not recorded). Some clones in this sample may be carry-over from other donors' samples. V gene TRBV5-4 combines with J gene TRBJ1-6, with D perhaps matching TRBD1 (5 bases). Source: cultured PBMCs, taken from culture after CMV antigen stimulation. CDR3 nucleotide sequence: TGTGCCAGCAGCTCCGGAAGGGGTTCACCCCTCCACTTT. Its protein is CASSSGRGSPLHF.